A single sample is the source of the 31 T cell receptor beta chains below, sequenced in a study of T cell responses to AZD1222 COVID-19 vaccine. Method: immunoSEQ multiplex PCR; TCRdb's copy keeps in-frame clones and lacks some. The sample holds 150,000 to 190,000 clones, 85% to 90% seen once. Sequencing used peripheral blood, obtained 28 days after the second AZD1222 dose. The source of these receptors is an adult who received the AZD1222 COVID-19 vaccine.

The chain uses TRBV4-3 and TRBJ2-5; 10 bases agree with TRBD2. Germline V lookup: CDR1 LGHNA, CDR2 YSLEER. V lost 4 bases and J lost 5; bases outside the gene matches: 10. The CDR3 is 16 amino acids. CDR3 nucleotide sequence: TGCGCCAGCAGCCCCGAGCGGGAGGGCCGGTGGGAGACCCAGTACTTC. Protein product: CASSPEREGRWETQYF.

The gene calls are TRBV19 and TRBJ2-2, with TRBD1 as a possible D gene (6 bases). Germline loops: CDR1 LNHDA, CDR2 SQIVND (reference sequence). The CDR3 has 13 amino acids. The V gene lost 3 bases and the J gene lost 6 bases, with 8 bases spanning the gap. CDR3 region: CASSMNRAGELFF. The CDR3 nucleotides are TGTGCCAGTAGTATGAACAGGGCCGGGGAGCTGTTTTTT.

This clone has only one observation. This chain links TRBV10-3 with TRBJ2-1; 10 bases fit TRBD1. Per germline, CDR1 ENHRY and CDR2 SYGVKD. This CDR3 is 15 amino acids long. The trim removed 6 bases at V and 1 base at J, leaving 3 bases unmatched. CDR3 bases: TGTGCCATCAGCCCGGGACAGGGGTCCTACAATGAGCAGTTCTTC. This sequence encodes CAISPGQGSYNEQFF.

The gene calls are TRBV5-1 and TRBJ1-1; D is ambiguous. V gave up 5 bases and J gave up 1 base, with 12 bases separating them. Germline V lookup: CDR1 SGHRS, CDR2 YFSETQ. This CDR3 comprises 14 residues. This CDR3 is CASRPGPSNTEAFF. The DNA for the CDR3 is TGCGCCAGCAGACCCGGGCCCTCGAACACTGAAGCTTTCTTT.

The chain has TRBV7-9 and TRBJ1-1; D gene ambiguous. V shed 5 bases and J shed 8 bases, with 9 bases lying between them. CDR1 and CDR2 from the germline V gene are SEHNR and FQNEAQ (reference sequence). This CDR3 has 11 amino acids. The CDR3 nucleotides read TGTGCCAGCAGCCGGACGATAGAAGCTTTCTTT. This gives the protein CASSRTIEAFF.

The V call is TRBV3-1 (or the pseudogene TRBV3-2), the J call TRBJ1-4, with 7 positions matching TRBD1. V was pared by 4 bases and J by 8 bases, with 4 bases of the junction left unmatched. The length of the CDR3 is 13 residues. CDR1 and CDR2 from the germline V gene are LGHDT and YNNKEL (reference sequence). The CDR3 loop is CASSLGGREKLFF. CDR3 sequence (DNA): TGTGCCAGCAGCCTAGGGGGCCGAGAAAAACTGTTTTTT.

The chain couples TRBV5-4 to TRBJ2-6; D could derive from TRBD1 or TRBD2 (5 bases each). This CDR3 region has 17 residues. Germline CDR1 SGHNT, CDR2 YYREEE (reference sequence). V was shortened by 2 bases and J by 2 bases, with 14 bases between the two germline ends. As DNA, the CDR3 is TGTGCCAGCAGCTTTGGAGGCAGGGTGGCTGGGGCCAACGTCCTGACTTTC. Amino acids: CASSFGGRVAGANVLTF.

The chain combines TRBV4-3 with TRBJ2-7; D perhaps matches TRBD1 (6 bases). In germline, CDR1 is LGHNA, CDR2 YSLEER. Trimming left V 0 bases short and J 2 bases short, with 14 bases between. CDR3 length: 16 amino acids. CDR3 residues: CASSQEYRGFPYEQYF. CDR3 DNA: TGCGCCAGCAGCCAAGAATATAGGGGGTTCCCCTACGAGCAGTACTTC.

The V and J genes are TRBV2 and TRBJ2-6, with D tentatively TRBD1 (6 bases). Germline values: CDR1 SNHLY, CDR2 FYNNEI. The CDR3 length is 18 residues. V lost 3 bases and J lost 0, with 15 bases in between. The CDR3: CASSEYDRTSSGANVLTF. In DNA, the CDR3 is TGTGCCAGCAGTGAGTATGACAGGACCAGCTCTGGGGCCAACGTCCTGACTTTC.

The V gene is TRBV6-5, the J gene TRBJ1-4; possible D gene TRBD1, 6 bases. From germline, CDR1 is MNHEY and CDR2 SVGAGI. The CDR3 runs 15 residues. Between the trimmed V and J ends, which lost 9 bases and 0 bases, there was a span of 14 bases. This chain's CDR3 is CASSRGSATNEKLFF. Here the CDR3 DNA reads TGTGCCAGTTCCAGGGGCTCTGCAACTAATGAAAAACTGTTTTTT.

A single count supports this clone. V usage is TRBV6-5 and J usage is TRBJ1-1, with unresolved D. The CDR3 covers 12 residues. The V gene lost 6 bases and the J gene lost 5 bases, with 10 bases spanning the gap. Germline-derived CDR1 and CDR2 are MNHEY and SVGAGI. CDR3 sequence reads: CASSQQGTEAFF. The DNA of the CDR3 is TGTGCCAGCAGCCAACAAGGGACTGAAGCTTTCTTT.

V gene TRBV4-2 combines with J gene TRBJ1-5; TRBD1 might be the D (6 bases). The CDR3 extends over 18 amino acids. Germline CDR1 LGHNA, CDR2 YNFKEQ. V lost 3 bases, J lost 7 bases, and 25 bases lay in between. The CDR3: CASSHSSVGTPVGQPQHF. The DNA for the CDR3 is TGTGCCAGCAGCCACAGTTCCGTCGGGACACCGGTCGGGCAGCCCCAGCATTTT.

This sequence joins TRBV6-5 and TRBJ1-6; D is unclear. Germline V CDR1 and CDR2: MNHEY, SVGAGI. The V and J ends lost 0 bases and 13 bases respectively, with 13 bases between them. The CDR3 has 14 amino acids. The CDR3 is CASSYSGFFEPLHF. CDR3 coding DNA: TGTGCCAGCAGTTACTCAGGGTTTTTCGAGCCCCTCCACTTT.

The chain employs TRBV11-2 and TRBJ2-4; possibly TRBD2 for D (6 bases). The germline gives CDR1 SGHAT, CDR2 FQNNGV. CDR3 length: 15 residues. Trimming took off 4 bases at V and 2 bases at J, with 12 bases between the two ends. The CDR3 DNA reads TGTGCCAGCAGCTATAGAGCGGGTCCCAAAAACATTCAGTACTTC. Its translation is CASSYRAGPKNIQYF. Combining the CDR3 with reference TRBV11-2 and TRBJ2-4 gives the whole variable domain EAGVAQSPRYKIIEKRQSVAFWCNPISGHATLYWYQQILGQGPKLLIQFQNNGVVDDSQLPKDRFSAERLKGVDSTLKIQPAKLEDSAVYLCASSYRAGPKNIQYFGAGTRLSVL.

V usage is TRBV30 and J usage is TRBJ2-2; unclear D gene. The germline V and J ends were trimmed by 4 bases and 4 bases, with 10 bases remaining between them. This CDR3 has 13 amino acids. CDR1 and CDR2 from the germline V gene are GTSNPN and SVGIG (reference sequence). The CDR3 spells CAWTQVSTGELFF. The CDR3 DNA reads TGTGCCTGGACTCAGGTATCCACCGGGGAGCTGTTTTTT.

The chain employs TRBV18 and TRBJ2-7; D may correspond to TRBD1 or TRBD2 (6 bases each). Per the germline V gene, CDR1 is KGHSH and CDR2 is LQKENI. The CDR3 contains 14 residues. V lost 6 bases and J lost 5, with 17 bases in between. CDR3 DNA sequence: TGTGCCAGCTCCCCCGTCGGAGGGGGGCACGAGCAGTACTTC. It codes for CASSPVGGGHEQYF.

The rearrangement links TRBV3-1 (or the pseudogene TRBV3-2) to TRBJ1-1; D may be TRBD1 (5 bases). The CDR3 has 12 residues. V lost 2 bases and J 8 bases, leaving 9 bases between the germline ends. Per the germline V gene, CDR1 is LGHDT and CDR2 is YNNKEL (reference sequence). The CDR3 nucleotides are TGTGCCAGCAGCCAAAGGGACTCCGAAGCTTTCTTT. This translates into CASSQRDSEAFF.

V gene TRBV28 combines with J gene TRBJ1-1, with 7 bases identical to TRBD1. CDR1 and CDR2 from the germline V gene are MDHEN and SYDVKM. The CDR3 length is 14 residues. The junction had 11 bases not matched to a gene; V was cut back by 8 bases and J by 5 bases. CDR3 residues: CASDSRGRRTEAFF. As DNA, the CDR3 is TGTGCCAGCGACTCTAGGGGGCGCAGAACTGAAGCTTTCTTT. The whole variable domain, remainder taken from reference TRBV28 and TRBJ1-1, is DVKVTQSSRYLVKRTGEKVFLECVQDMDHENMFWYRQDPGLGLRLIYFSYDVKMKEKGDIPEGYSVSREKKERFSLILESASTNQTSMYLCASDSRGRRTEAFFGQGTRLTVV.

This chain joins TRBV4-3 and TRBJ2-7; tentative D call: TRBD1 (6 bases). Between the trimmed V and J ends, which lost 4 bases and 3 bases, there was a span of 10 bases. CDR1 and CDR2 (germline): LGHNA, YSLEER. The CDR3 is made up of 13 amino acids. CDR3 nucleotide sequence: TGCGCCAGCAGCCGGACAGCGAGCTACGAGCAGTACTTC. The encoded protein is CASSRTASYEQYF.

About this clone itself: Other DNA variants within this sample encode the same CDR3. This rearrangement joins TRBV4-1 to TRBJ1-6, with 7 bases lining up with TRBD1. From germline, CDR1 is MGHRA and CDR2 YSYEKL. The J segment lost 4 bases and the V segment lost 0 bases, leaving 6 bases of the junction unmatched. CDR3 length: 17 residues. In DNA form, the CDR3 reads TGCGCCAGCAGCCAAGATCGGGACAGCGCGTATAATTCACCCCTCCACTTT. It encodes CASSQDRDSAYNSPLHF.

This chain uses TRBV27 with TRBJ2-3; 9 bases fit TRBD1. V lost 8 bases to trimming and J lost 3 bases; unmatched junction nucleotides: 9. Germline V CDR1 and CDR2: MNHEY, SMNVEV (reference sequence). The CDR3 length is 15 residues. The CDR3 DNA sequence: TGTGCCAGCCGAAACCGGGACAGGGATACAGATACGCAGTATTTT. Translation: CASRNRDRDTDTQYF.

The chain uses TRBV28 and TRBJ2-7, with D possibly TRBD2 on 5 matching bases. The V and J ends lost 5 bases and 1 base respectively, with 6 bases between them. The CDR3 contains 12 residues. CDR1 is MDHEN and CDR2 is SYDVKM in the germline V gene. CDR3 nucleotide sequence: TGTGCCAGCAGTGGGGAGTCCTACGAGCAGTACTTC. This sequence encodes CASSGESYEQYF.

This clone occurred a few times. V is TRBV28 and J is TRBJ1-2; weak D call: TRBD1 (5 bases). The V gene lost 10 bases and the J gene lost 5 bases, with 14 bases spanning the gap. Germline CDR1 is MDHEN and CDR2 is SYDVKM. There are 12 residues in the CDR3. CDR3 coding DNA: TGTGCCACCCAGGGCAGGCGGTATGGCTACACCTTC. Encoded protein: CATQGRRYGYTF.

The gene calls are TRBV15 and TRBJ2-3; TRBD1 matches 7 bases. CDR1 is LNHNV, CDR2 YYDKDF, per germline (reference sequence). The CDR3 has 14 amino acids. V shed 4 bases and J 2 bases; nucleotides not matched to a gene: 3. CDR3 in DNA: TGTGCCACCAGCAACAGGGGAACCACAGATACGCAGTATTTT. Translation gives CATSNRGTTDTQYF.

The chain has TRBV6-1 and TRBJ2-5; D is undetermined. The CDR3 has 15 amino acids. The V gene's germline CDR1 is MNHNS and CDR2 SASEGT. Trimming cost V 2 bases and J 0 bases, with 10 bases left between them. DNA of the CDR3: TGTGCCAGCAGTGAAACGATGCAGTACCAAGAGACCCAGTACTTC. Its translation: CASSETMQYQETQYF.

This sequence joins TRBV19 and TRBJ1-2; no definite D call. Trimming left V 5 bases short and J 7 bases short, with 14 bases between. From germline, CDR1 is LNHDA and CDR2 SQIVND (reference sequence). The CDR3 contains 13 residues. For the CDR3, the DNA is TGTGCCAGTAGTCGCGACCGTTCGAGTGGCTACACCTTC. It codes for CASSRDRSSGYTF. Complete variable domain (other parts from reference TRBV19 and TRBJ1-2): DGGITQSPKYLFRKEGQNVTLSCEQNLNHDAMYWYRQDPGQGLRLIYYSQIVNDFQKGDIAEGYSVSREKKESFPLTVTSAQKNPTAFYLCASSRDRSSGYTFGSGTRLTVV.

In this sample, this clone turned up once. The rearrangement uses TRBV30 and TRBJ1-1, with D possibly matching TRBD1 (5 bases). CDR3 size: 11 residues. Germline assignment: CDR1 GTSNPN and CDR2 SVGIG (reference sequence). V lost 0 bases, J lost 11 bases, and 10 bases lay in between. Written as DNA, the CDR3 is TGTGCCTGGAGTGTTTCAGGGAGGGCTTTCTTT. This translates into CAWSVSGRAFF. Drawing the rest from reference TRBV30 and TRBJ1-1, the complete variable domain is SQTIHQWPATLVQPVGSPLSLECTVEGTSNPNLYWYRQAAGRGLQLLFYSVGIGQISSEVPQNLSASRPQDRQFILSSKKLLLSDSGFYLCAWSVSGRAFFGQGTRLTVV.

The chain has TRBV7-2 and TRBJ1-6; no reliable D call. The CDR3 extends over 13 amino acids. Germline V gives CDR1 SGHTA, CDR2 FQGNSA. Trimming took 4 bases from V and 6 from J, leaving 7 bases between them. The CDR3 DNA reads TGTGCCAGCAGCTCACTTCCTAATTCACCCCTCCACTTT. Protein sequence: CASSSLPNSPLHF.

The chain combines TRBV6-6 with TRBJ2-2, with D tentatively TRBD1 (5 bases). Trimming took 2 bases from V and 8 from J, leaving 6 bases between them. The germline gives CDR1 MNHNY, CDR2 SVGAGI (reference sequence). This CDR3 is built from 12 residues. The CDR3 DNA follows: TGTGCCAGCAGTTACAGGGGAGGGGAGCTGTTTTTT. This gives the protein CASSYRGGELFF.

The V and J genes are TRBV18 and TRBJ2-2; 13 bases are a match to TRBD2. The CDR3 totals 15 residues. V shed 8 bases and J 7 bases; nucleotides not matched to a gene: 7. Germline V gives CDR1 KGHSH, CDR2 LQKENI. For the CDR3, the DNA is TGTGCCAGCGCCGGACTAGCGGGAGAGATCGGGGAGCTGTTTTTT. Its protein is CASAGLAGEIGELFF.

V is TRBV4-1 and J is TRBJ1-5, with D possibly matching TRBD1 (5 bases). V was shortened by 5 bases and J by 5 bases, with 19 bases between the two germline ends. Germline assignment: CDR1 MGHRA and CDR2 YSYEKL. CDR3 length: 16 amino acids. As DNA, the CDR3 is TGCGCCAGCAGCATTAGGAAGAAACAGGAACATCAGCCCCAGCATTTT. It encodes CASSIRKKQEHQPQHF.